Presented here are 17 T cell receptor beta chains from one specimen sequenced in a study of shared clonotypes between healthy human individuals. Data came from immunoSEQ multiplex PCR; TCRdb stores just in-frame clones and leaves some out. This sample has about 1.5 million clones, with around 98% found just once. The sequencing sample was made of naive CD4+ T cells sorted from blood. Subset meaning: CD45RA+ positively selected. The receptors were gathered from a man aged 25 to 40 in good health.

The chain links TRBV19 to TRBJ2-1; tentatively, D is TRBD1 (5 bases). The CDR3 sequence is 13 residues long. Between the trimmed V and J ends, which lost 5 bases and 8 bases, there was a span of 13 bases. Germline-derived CDR1 and CDR2 are LNHDA and SQIVND (reference sequence). CDR3 region: CASSLRRADEQFF. The CDR3 bases are TGTGCCAGTAGTTTACGCAGGGCTGATGAGCAGTTCTTC. Filled out from reference TRBV19 and TRBJ2-1, the complete variable domain reads DGGITQSPKYLFRKEGQNVTLSCEQNLNHDAMYWYRQDPGQGLRLIYYSQIVNDFQKGDIAEGYSVSREKKESFPLTVTSAQKNPTAFYLCASSLRRADEQFFGPGTRLTVL.

The chain couples TRBV18 to TRBJ1-1; TRBD1 aligns across 7 bases. Germline CDR1 and CDR2: KGHSH and LQKENI. The length of the CDR3 is 15 residues. V shed 4 bases, J shed 3 bases, and the junction held 8 bases outside the gene matches. The CDR3 sequence is CASSRSRDSYTEAFF. DNA for the CDR3: TGTGCCAGCTCACGCAGCCGGGACAGTTACACTGAAGCTTTCTTT.

V usage is TRBV5-1 and J usage is TRBJ1-4; D gene ambiguous. This CDR3 has 12 amino acids. Trimming stripped 5 bases from V and 3 bases from J, with 5 bases between. Looked up from germline, CDR1 is SGHRS and CDR2 is YFSETQ. The CDR3 loop is CASSRSNEKLFF. CDR3 sequence (DNA): TGCGCCAGCAGTCGATCTAATGAAAAACTGTTTTTT.

This clone was recorded only once. The chain couples TRBV5-1 to TRBJ2-2; 10 bases line up with TRBD1. V lost 0 bases and J lost 0; bases outside the gene matches: 5. The germline CDR1 and CDR2 sequences are SGHRS and YFSETQ. This CDR3 has 18 residues. CDR3 nucleotides: TGCGCCAGCAGCTTGGCCCCGGGACAGGGGTCGAACACCGGGGAGCTGTTTTTT. This codes for CASSLAPGQGSNTGELFF.

V is TRBV12-5 and J is TRBJ2-7; D is ambiguous. V dropped 1 base and J dropped 6 bases, with 13 bases sitting between them. Germline CDR1 reads LGHNT; CDR2 reads FRNRAP. This CDR3 contains 14 residues. This chain's CDR3 is CASGLGHTGGEQYF. CDR3 coding DNA: TGTGCTAGTGGTTTGGGCCACACGGGTGGCGAGCAGTACTTC.

The rearrangement links TRBV28 to TRBJ2-7; no clear D gene. V lost 2 bases and J 1 base, leaving 12 bases between the germline ends. The CDR3 loop spans 15 amino acids. Germline V lookup: CDR1 MDHEN, CDR2 SYDVKM. For the CDR3, the DNA is TGTGCCAGCAGTTTAATAGGTGGCAGGTCCTACGAGCAGTACTTC. It translates to CASSLIGGRSYEQYF.

The chain carries TRBV7-6 and TRBJ2-1, with TRBD2 identical over 14 bases. This CDR3 spans 21 amino acids. Germline loops: CDR1 SGHVS, CDR2 FNYEAQ. V lost 5 bases and J lost 0; bases outside the gene matches: 15. The CDR3 bases are TGTGCCAGCAGCCACACTACCCCGCGACTAGCGGGAGGGAGCTCCTACAATGAGCAGTTCTTC. This codes for CASSHTTPRLAGGSSYNEQFF.

A remark on this clone: The same CDR3 can be traced to other DNA sequences in this sample. The chain employs TRBV4-2 and TRBJ2-7; D uncertain. In germline, CDR1 is LGHNA, CDR2 YNFKEQ. Trimming removed 1 base from V and 3 bases from J, with 4 bases in between. The CDR3 covers 12 residues. This chain's CDR3 is CASSQGGYEQYF. The CDR3 region has the DNA TGTGCCAGCAGCCAAGGGGGCTACGAGCAGTACTTC.

V is TRBV11-2 and J is TRBJ2-7, with D maybe TRBD2 (6 bases). Germline values: CDR1 SGHAT, CDR2 FQNNGV. This CDR3 has 12 amino acids. Trimming removed 2 bases at V and 7 bases at J, with 9 bases between. This chain's CDR3 is CASSLIGREQYF. The DNA of the CDR3 is TGTGCCAGCAGCTTAATTGGGAGGGAGCAGTACTTC. Drawing the rest from reference TRBV11-2 and TRBJ2-7, the complete variable domain is EAGVAQSPRYKIIEKRQSVAFWCNPISGHATLYWYQQILGQGPKLLIQFQNNGVVDDSQLPKDRFSAERLKGVDSTLKIQPAKLEDSAVYLCASSLIGREQYFGPGTRLTVT.

The genes are TRBV7-9 and TRBJ2-1; 8 bases line up with TRBD2. V trimming: 2 bases; J trimming: 10 bases; junction bases outside the gene matches: 13. Germline V CDR1 and CDR2: SEHNR, FQNEAQ (reference sequence). This CDR3 has 16 amino acids. DNA of the CDR3: TGTGCCAGCAGCTTAATAAGTGGGGCGGGAGGAAGAGAGCAGTTCTTC. As protein: CASSLISGAGGREQFF.

V gene TRBV27 combines with J gene TRBJ2-1; maybe TRBD2 (6 bases). The V end lost 7 bases, the J end lost 0 bases, and 19 bases lay between the germline ends. The CDR3 totals 17 residues. Looked up from germline, CDR1 is MNHEY and CDR2 is SMNVEV (reference sequence). The CDR3 DNA sequence: TGTGCCAGCATTGCCCTCTTTGCGGGACGCTCCTACAATGAGCAGTTCTTC. It encodes CASIALFAGRSYNEQFF.

The gene calls are TRBV6-5 and TRBJ1-3; unclear D gene. The V end was cut by 6 bases, the J end by 5 bases, with 5 bases between. Germline lookup yields CDR1 MNHEY and CDR2 SVGAGI. This CDR3 comprises 11 residues. CDR3 residues: CASSSRNTIYF. CDR3 in DNA: TGTGCCAGCAGCTCACGAAACACCATATATTTT.

The chain has TRBV5-4 and TRBJ1-1; TRBD1 agrees at 7 bases. CDR3 size: 18 residues. The germline V gene has CDR1 SGHNT and CDR2 YYREEE (reference sequence). The trim removed 1 base at V and 4 bases at J, leaving 16 bases unmatched. CDR3 coding DNA: TGTGCCAGCAGCTTGTCTAGGGGAGGGGGCGAATTAGGCACTGAAGCTTTCTTT. As protein: CASSLSRGGGELGTEAFF.

The rearrangement links TRBV6-1 to TRBJ2-5; either TRBD1 or TRBD2 may supply D (7 bases each). In germline, CDR1 is MNHNS, CDR2 SASEGT. Between the trimmed V and J ends, which lost 6 bases and 5 bases, there was a span of 19 bases. The length of the CDR3 is 15 residues. The DNA of the CDR3 is TGTGCCAGCAGCACCTCAGGGGGAGGGGGGGAGACCCAGTACTTC. Translating it yields CASSTSGGGGETQYF.

The chain couples TRBV10-3 to TRBJ2-5; D not resolved. Trimming cost V 4 bases and J 1 base, with 7 bases left between them. CDR1 is ENHRY, CDR2 SYGVKD, per germline. The CDR3 runs 13 residues. The CDR3 DNA reads TGTGCCATCAGTGGGGGAACCCAAGAGACCCAGTACTTC. Translated: CAISGGTQETQYF.

The chain couples TRBV28 to TRBJ2-7; TRBD1 aligns across 12 bases. Germline V gene lookup returns CDR1 MDHEN and CDR2 SYDVKM. The junction had 7 bases not matched to a gene; V was cut back by 5 bases and J by 5 bases. This CDR3 contains 15 residues. CDR3: CASSPPGQGAHEQYF. The CDR3 bases are TGTGCCAGCAGTCCCCCGGGACAGGGGGCCCACGAGCAGTACTTC.

This rearrangement joins TRBV30 to TRBJ1-4; 7 nucleotides agree with TRBD1. The ends lost 3 bases at V and 4 bases at J; junction bases unmatched: 8. CDR3 length: 15 residues. The germline V gene has CDR1 GTSNPN and CDR2 SVGIG (reference sequence). CDR3 residues: CAWRSRGRVNEKLFF. As DNA, the CDR3 is TGTGCCTGGAGGTCTAGGGGGCGAGTTAATGAAAAACTGTTTTTT.